Following are 22 T cell receptor beta chains from one sample sequenced in a study of blood T cell repertoires in COVID-19. Libraries were prepared by immunoSEQ multiplex PCR; TCRdb keeps only in-frame clonotypes and omits some of them. Of around 130,000 clones in the sample, about 79% are singletons; the top ten hold over 15%. The sequenced sample was peripheral blood. All receptors come from a woman between 45 and 60 years old with acute or convalescent COVID-19.

This chain connects TRBV7-9 to TRBJ1-5, with D perhaps matching TRBD1 (5 bases). Trimming took 1 base from V and 0 from J, leaving 10 bases between them. The CDR3 length is 16 residues. Germline CDR1 is SEHNR and CDR2 is FQNEAQ (reference sequence). The CDR3 sequence is CASSLGTGLSNQPQHF. CDR3 sequence (DNA): TGTGCCAGCAGCTTAGGTACAGGCCTTAGCAATCAGCCCCAGCATTTT.

The chain uses TRBV6-2 or TRBV6-3 and TRBJ2-4; 7 bases line up with TRBD1. Looked up from germline, CDR1 is MNHEY and CDR2 is SVGEGT. V was clipped by 4 bases and J by 1 base; unmatched bases: 10. The CDR3 extends over 17 amino acids. CDR3 region: CASSWRGGHPAKNIQYF. In DNA, the CDR3 is TGTGCCAGCAGTTGGCGAGGGGGCCATCCCGCCAAAAACATTCAGTACTTC.

This chain uses TRBV11-1 with TRBJ1-2; a possible D gene is TRBD1 (6 bases). V shed 1 base and J shed 2 bases, with 8 bases lying between them. The germline V gene has CDR1 SGHAT and CDR2 FQDESV (reference sequence). The CDR3 is 14 residues long. Written as DNA, the CDR3 is TGTGCCAGCAGCTTAGATGACAGGAACTATGGCTACACCTTC. Translation gives CASSLDDRNYGYTF.

The CDR3 region is CASSAHGQGVNYGYTF. The CDR3 DNA sequence: TGTGCCAGCAGCGCTCACGGACAGGGAGTTAACTATGGCTACACCTTC. The V call is TRBV28, the J call TRBJ1-2; the match to TRBD1 covers 8 bases. V lost 6 bases to trimming and J lost 1 base; unmatched junction nucleotides: 10. Germline V gene data show CDR1 as MDHEN and CDR2 as SYDVKM. The CDR3 spans 16 residues.

The V gene is TRBV6-5, the J gene TRBJ1-2; perhaps TRBD1 as D (6 bases). The CDR3 is made up of 13 amino acids. The V end lost 0 bases, the J end lost 8 bases, and 10 bases lay between the germline ends. Germline loops: CDR1 MNHEY, CDR2 SVGAGI. CDR3 nucleotides: TGTGCCAGCAGTTACTCCTCAGGGGAGGGCTACACCTTC. Residues: CASSYSSGEGYTF.

The chain links TRBV6-1 to TRBJ1-5; D uncertain. This CDR3 has 16 amino acids. Germline loops: CDR1 MNHNS, CDR2 SASEGT. The ends were cut back, 1 base at V and 4 bases at J, with 14 bases in the middle. The CDR3 sequence is CASSEVGKLSNQPQHF. CDR3 nucleotide sequence: TGTGCCAGCAGTGAAGTCGGGAAGTTAAGTAATCAGCCCCAGCATTTT.

The chain recombines TRBV5-1 with TRBJ1-1, with a possible D match to TRBD1 (6 bases). CDR1 is SGHRS and CDR2 is YFSETQ in the germline V gene. V was trimmed by 3 bases and J by 1 base, leaving 10 bases between them. The CDR3 extends over 14 amino acids. As DNA, the CDR3 is TGCGCCAGCAGCTCGACAGGAAGGAACACTGAAGCTTTCTTT. Amino acids: CASSSTGRNTEAFF. Filled out from reference TRBV5-1 and TRBJ1-1, the complete variable domain reads KAGVTQTPRYLIKTRGQQVTLSCSPISGHRSVSWYQQTPGQGLQFLFEYFSETQRNKGNFPGRFSGRQFSNSRSEMNVSTLELGDSALYLCASSSTGRNTEAFFGQGTRLTVV.

The CDR3 bases are TGTGCCAGCAGCCCGTCCTCTAGCGGGGGGGCCTACGAGCAGTACTTC. Translated, it gives CASSPSSSGGAYEQYF. The chain employs TRBV4-2 and TRBJ2-7, with 12 bases fitting TRBD2. Germline CDR1 LGHNA, CDR2 YNFKEQ. The CDR3 has 16 amino acids. V gave up 4 bases and J gave up 2 bases; unmatched junction bases: 6.

The chain couples TRBV4-1 to TRBJ2-7, with D possibly matching TRBD1 (6 bases). The ends were cut back, 5 bases at V and 7 bases at J, with 18 bases in the middle. Germline CDR1 reads MGHRA; CDR2 reads YSYEKL. The CDR3 has 14 amino acids. The CDR3 nucleotides are TGCGCCAGCAGCTTAGAACAGGGAACGGGAGAGCAGTACTTC. Translated, it gives CASSLEQGTGEQYF.

V is TRBV19 and J is TRBJ2-7; D not certain. This CDR3 comprises 15 residues. Trimming left V 5 bases short and J 0 bases short, with 14 bases between. Per germline, CDR1 LNHDA and CDR2 SQIVND (reference sequence). The CDR3 DNA sequence: TGTGCCAGTAGTCCAGACACAGAATTCTCCTACGAGCAGTACTTC. Residues: CASSPDTEFSYEQYF. Together with reference TRBV19 and TRBJ2-7, the CDR3 gives the full variable domain: DGGITQSPKYLFRKEGQNVTLSCEQNLNHDAMYWYRQDPGQGLRLIYYSQIVNDFQKGDIAEGYSVSREKKESFPLTVTSAQKNPTAFYLCASSPDTEFSYEQYFGPGTRLTVT.

This chain connects TRBV7-8 to TRBJ1-2; weak D call: TRBD1 (5 bases). Germline V gives CDR1 SGHVS, CDR2 FQNEAQ. The CDR3 totals 14 residues. V was shortened by 5 bases and J by 3 bases, with 13 bases between the two germline ends. The DNA of the CDR3 is TGTGCCAGCAGCCCCCTGGCAGGGCACTATGGCTACACCTTC. Residues: CASSPLAGHYGYTF.

V and J are TRBV6-6 and TRBJ2-1; 7 positions match TRBD2. Looked up from germline, CDR1 is MNHNY and CDR2 is SVGAGI (reference sequence). This CDR3 is built from 16 residues. Germline trimming cut 0 bases from V and 4 bases from J; bases unmatched to any gene: 6. The CDR3 DNA reads TGTGCCAGCAGTTACTCGAGAAGCGGGGTTTACAATGAGCAGTTCTTC. Translating gives CASSYSRSGVYNEQFF.

DNA for the CDR3: TGTGCCAGCAGCCCTCTGACTAGCTCCTATAATTCACCCCTCCACTTT. Translating it yields CASSPLTSSYNSPLHF. The chain has TRBV11-2 and TRBJ1-6; D call uncertain. V lost 5 bases and J lost 0, with 11 bases in between. CDR3 length equals 16 residues. Germline V gene data show CDR1 as SGHAT and CDR2 as FQNNGV.

The chain is built from TRBV2 and TRBJ1-5; perhaps TRBD1 as D (6 bases). Trimming left V 7 bases short and J 3 bases short, with 10 bases between. CDR1 and CDR2 from the germline V gene are SNHLY and FYNNEI. The CDR3 extends over 13 amino acids. The CDR3 sequence: CASKGGHNQPQHF. The CDR3 nucleotides read TGTGCCAGCAAGGGGGGGCACAATCAGCCCCAGCATTTT.

This chain uses TRBV25-1 with TRBJ1-4, with TRBD1 matching 9 bases. This CDR3 is built from 15 residues. V dropped 4 bases and J dropped 6; count of bases not matched to a gene: 6. Germline assignment: CDR1 MGHDK and CDR2 SYGVNS. The CDR3 DNA follows: TGTGCCAGCAGTGTCCAAGACAGGGGGTATGAAAAACTGTTTTTT. Translated: CASSVQDRGYEKLFF.

This clone was counted once. The chain joins TRBV19 to TRBJ1-4; D is ambiguous. This CDR3 has 15 residues. V shed 6 bases and J shed 0 bases, with 11 bases lying between them. Germline V gives CDR1 LNHDA, CDR2 SQIVND (reference sequence). Here the CDR3 reads CASRDRPATNEKLFF. DNA for the CDR3: TGTGCCAGTAGAGATCGTCCGGCAACTAATGAAAAACTGTTTTTT.

The V and J genes are TRBV7-9 and TRBJ2-2, with D possibly matching TRBD2 (6 bases). Deletions cut 5 bases from V and 3 bases from J, with 16 bases between. CDR3 length equals 16 residues. Germline V gene lookup returns CDR1 SEHNR and CDR2 FQNEAQ (reference sequence). The CDR3 loop reads CASSRKGRSDTGELFF. Here the CDR3 DNA reads TGTGCCAGCAGCCGTAAGGGGAGGTCGGACACCGGGGAGCTGTTTTTT.

The CDR3 is CSASRLSNSYEQYF. DNA for the CDR3: TGCAGTGCTAGTCGGTTATCCAACTCCTACGAGCAGTACTTC. This chain connects TRBV20-1 to TRBJ2-7; D remains unclear. The CDR3 totals 14 residues. Germline V gene sequence: CDR1 DFQATT, CDR2 SNEGSKA (reference sequence). The V gene lost 3 bases and the J gene lost 0 bases, with 12 bases spanning the gap.

The chain is built from TRBV5-1 and TRBJ1-3; D perhaps matches TRBD1 (6 bases). CDR1 is SGHRS and CDR2 is YFSETQ in the germline V gene. This CDR3 region has 17 residues. The V gene lost 4 bases and the J gene lost 0 bases, with 17 bases spanning the gap. The CDR3: CASSPIRDTDSGNTIYF. The CDR3 DNA reads as TGCGCCAGCAGCCCAATCCGGGACACCGACTCTGGAAACACCATATATTTT.

The gene calls are TRBV9 and TRBJ1-3; the D is unclear. Germline CDR1 and CDR2: SGDLS and YYNGEE. Trimming removed 0 bases at V and 2 bases at J, with 9 bases between. The CDR3 is made up of 15 amino acids. CDR3 nucleotide sequence: TGTGCCAGCAGCGTAGGGCAGATGACTGGAAACACCATATATTTT. It yields the protein CASSVGQMTGNTIYF.

This clone was seen a handful of times. The V and J genes are TRBV12-3 or TRBV12-4 and TRBJ1-5; D is undetermined. Trimming removed 3 bases at V and 5 bases at J, with 8 bases between. CDR3 length equals 13 residues. The CDR3 loop is CASSFLGDQPQHF. The CDR3 DNA reads TGTGCCAGCAGTTTCCTGGGCGATCAGCCCCAGCATTTT.

This chain uses TRBV18 with TRBJ2-5; weak D call: TRBD1 (5 bases). Germline lookup yields CDR1 KGHSH and CDR2 LQKENI. This CDR3 comprises 14 residues. V lost 1 base to trimming and J lost 1 base, with 7 bases between them. For the CDR3, the DNA is TGTGCCAGCTCACCACGACAGACCCAAGAGACCCAGTACTTC. It specifies CASSPRQTQETQYF.